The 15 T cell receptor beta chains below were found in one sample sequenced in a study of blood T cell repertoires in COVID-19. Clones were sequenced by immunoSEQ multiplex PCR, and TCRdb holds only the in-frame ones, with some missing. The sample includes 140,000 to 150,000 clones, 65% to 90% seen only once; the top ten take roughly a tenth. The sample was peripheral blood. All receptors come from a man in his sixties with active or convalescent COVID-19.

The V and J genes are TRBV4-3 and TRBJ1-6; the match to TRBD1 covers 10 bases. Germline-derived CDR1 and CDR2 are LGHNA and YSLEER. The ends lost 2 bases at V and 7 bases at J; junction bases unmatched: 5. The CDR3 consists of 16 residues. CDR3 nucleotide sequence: TGCGCCAGCAGCCAACAAGGGACAGGGGACAATTCACCCCTCCACTTT. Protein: CASSQQGTGDNSPLHF.

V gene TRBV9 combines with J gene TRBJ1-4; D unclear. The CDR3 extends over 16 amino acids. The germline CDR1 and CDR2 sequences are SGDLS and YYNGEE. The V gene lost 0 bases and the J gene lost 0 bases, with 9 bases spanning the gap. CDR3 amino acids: CASSVEVATTNEKLFF. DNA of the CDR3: TGTGCCAGCAGCGTAGAGGTAGCAACAACTAATGAAAAACTGTTTTTT. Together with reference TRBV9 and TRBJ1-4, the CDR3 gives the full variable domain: DSGVTQTPKHLITATGQRVTLRCSPRSGDLSVYWYQQSLDQGLQFLIQYYNGEERAKGNILERFSAQQFPDLHSELNLSSLELGDSALYFCASSVEVATTNEKLFFGSGTQLSVL.

In DNA form, the CDR3 reads TGTGCCAGCAGTTACTCCCGGGACTATGGCTACACCTTC. It codes for CASSYSRDYGYTF. The chain carries TRBV12-3 or TRBV12-4 and TRBJ1-2; no firm D call. V lost 4 bases to trimming and J lost 3 bases, with 9 bases between them. The CDR3 spans 13 residues.

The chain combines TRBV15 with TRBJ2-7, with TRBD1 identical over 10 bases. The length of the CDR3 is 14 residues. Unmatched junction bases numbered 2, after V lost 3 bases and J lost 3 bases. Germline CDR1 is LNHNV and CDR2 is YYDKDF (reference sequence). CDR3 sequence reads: CATSSRDRGYEQYF. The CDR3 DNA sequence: TGTGCCACCAGCAGCCGGGACAGGGGCTACGAGCAGTACTTC.

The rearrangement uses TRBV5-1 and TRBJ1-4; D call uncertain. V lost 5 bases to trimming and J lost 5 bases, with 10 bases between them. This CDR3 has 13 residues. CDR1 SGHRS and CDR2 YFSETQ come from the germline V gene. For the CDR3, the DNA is TGCGCCAGCAGGGGAGGGCAGAATGAAAAACTGTTTTTT. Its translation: CASRGGQNEKLFF.

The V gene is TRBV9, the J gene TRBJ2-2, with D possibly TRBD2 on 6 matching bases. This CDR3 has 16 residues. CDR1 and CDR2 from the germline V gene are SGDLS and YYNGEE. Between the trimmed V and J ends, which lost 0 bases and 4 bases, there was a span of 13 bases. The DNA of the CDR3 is TGTGCCAGCAGCGTAGGGAGCTTGGGGGGCACCGGGGAGCTGTTTTTT. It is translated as CASSVGSLGGTGELFF.

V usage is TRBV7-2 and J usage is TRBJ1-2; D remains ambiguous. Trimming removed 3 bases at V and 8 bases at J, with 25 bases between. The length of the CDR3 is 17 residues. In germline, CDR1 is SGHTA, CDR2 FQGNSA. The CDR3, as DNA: TGTGCCAGCAGCTTCTCATCATTGGACGCGGGATTGGGAGGCTACACCTTC. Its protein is CASSFSSLDAGLGGYTF.

CDR3 sequence: CASSLLSGGSTSANTEAFF. Written as DNA, the CDR3 is TGTGCCAGCAGCTTATTAAGCGGCGGGTCTACTAGTGCGAACACTGAAGCTTTCTTT. The genes are TRBV7-2 and TRBJ1-1; D ambiguous. Trimming took off 2 bases at V and 1 base at J, with 23 bases between the two ends. Germline values: CDR1 SGHTA, CDR2 FQGNSA. The CDR3 sequence is 19 residues long.

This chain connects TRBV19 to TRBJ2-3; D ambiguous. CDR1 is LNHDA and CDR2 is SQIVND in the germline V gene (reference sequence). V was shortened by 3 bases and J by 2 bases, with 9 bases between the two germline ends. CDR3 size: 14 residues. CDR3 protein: CASSISLSTDTQYF. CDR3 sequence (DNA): TGTGCCAGTAGTATCTCTCTTTCCACAGATACGCAGTATTTT.

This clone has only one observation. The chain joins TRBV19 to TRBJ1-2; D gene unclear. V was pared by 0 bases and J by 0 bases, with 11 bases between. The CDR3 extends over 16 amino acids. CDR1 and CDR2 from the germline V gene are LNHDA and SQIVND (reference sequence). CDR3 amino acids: CASSIDQSRANYGYTF. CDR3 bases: TGTGCCAGTAGTATAGATCAAAGTCGAGCTAACTATGGCTACACCTTC.

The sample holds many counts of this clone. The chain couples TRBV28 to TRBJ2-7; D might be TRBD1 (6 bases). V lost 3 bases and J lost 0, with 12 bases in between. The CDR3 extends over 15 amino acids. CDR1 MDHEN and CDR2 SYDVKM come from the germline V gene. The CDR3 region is CASSLGQGSSYEQYV. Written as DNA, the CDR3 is TGTGCCAGCAGTTTGGGGCAGGGGTCCTCCTACGAGCAGTACGTC.

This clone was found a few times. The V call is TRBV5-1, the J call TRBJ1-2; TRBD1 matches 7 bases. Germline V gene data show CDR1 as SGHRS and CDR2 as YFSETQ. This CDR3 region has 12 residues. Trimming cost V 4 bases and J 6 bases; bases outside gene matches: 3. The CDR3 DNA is TGCGCCAGCAGCCCCGGACAGGATGGCTACACCTTC. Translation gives CASSPGQDGYTF. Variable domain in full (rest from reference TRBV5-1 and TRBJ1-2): KAGVTQTPRYLIKTRGQQVTLSCSPISGHRSVSWYQQTPGQGLQFLFEYFSETQRNKGNFPGRFSGRQFSNSRSEMNVSTLELGDSALYLCASSPGQDGYTFGSGTRLTVV.

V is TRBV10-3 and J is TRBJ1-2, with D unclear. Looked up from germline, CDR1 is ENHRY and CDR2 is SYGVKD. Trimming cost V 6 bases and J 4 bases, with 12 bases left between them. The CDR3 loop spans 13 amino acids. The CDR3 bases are TGTGCCATCAGGAAGGAGGACGGCTATGGCTACACCTTC. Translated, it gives CAIRKEDGYGYTF.

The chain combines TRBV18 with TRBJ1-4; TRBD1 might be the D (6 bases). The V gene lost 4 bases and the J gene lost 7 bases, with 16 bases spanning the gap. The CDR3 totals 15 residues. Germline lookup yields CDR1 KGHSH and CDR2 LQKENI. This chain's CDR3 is CASSQSQGGGEKLFF. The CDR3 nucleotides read TGTGCCAGCTCACAGTCACAGGGTGGTGGTGAAAAACTGTTTTTT.

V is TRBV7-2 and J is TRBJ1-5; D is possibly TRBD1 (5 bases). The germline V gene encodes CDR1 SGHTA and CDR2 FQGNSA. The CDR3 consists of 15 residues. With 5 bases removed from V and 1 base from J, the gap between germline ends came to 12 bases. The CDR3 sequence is CASSTREGSNQPQHF. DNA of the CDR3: TGTGCCAGCAGCACTCGGGAGGGGAGCAATCAGCCCCAGCATTTT.